This T cell receptor beta chain was profiled in a study of T-cell memory formation after mild COVID-19. With V trimmed by 4 bases and J by 8 bases, 9 bases remained unmatched. Germline loops: CDR1 SGHDT, CDR2 YYEEEE. The CDR3 extends over 15 amino acids. Study-level findings and limits: Clones that contracted from day 15 to 85 had balanced CD4/CD8; later expanders were CD4+ biased. Several responding clones turned up in pre-infection memory, indicating that cross-reactive memory may have taken part.

MiXCR, applied by TCRdb to the 5' RACE reads, yields one record per CDR3 protein. The sample shows almost 250,000 distinct CDR3 sequences, 15% of them seen only once. To note about this clonotype: Its target is unknown.

The chain is built from TRBV5-6 and TRBJ2-1, with 10 bases aligning to TRBD2. The sequencing input was PBMCs or a T cell subset sorted from them (not recorded which). The sequence was collected from an adult woman who had mild COVID-19 (a few samples of this study predate the infection). Cell type and time point are not known. The CDR3 reads CASSPPGLASYEQFF. As DNA, the CDR3 is TGTGCCAGCAGCCCCCCGGGACTAGCGTCGTATGAGCAGTTCTTC.